This T cell receptor (beta chain) derives from a study of T cells in Graves' hyperthyroidism and ophthalmopathy. RNA transcripts were the template for amplifying TCR beta CDR3 regions. TCR CDR3 regions were first amplified by RT-PCR with HTBI primers. In TCRdb, the multiplex PCR reads were re-called with MiXCR into one record per CDR3 protein. The repertoire holds about 380,000 distinct CDR3 sequences, with roughly 20% as singletons. Among ophthalmopathy patients, the Clinical Activity Score reached at least 3, the NOSPECS grade reached at least 4, and duration remained under 3 months. Exclusions: uncontrolled infection, other autoimmune disease, pregnancy, lactation. Regarding the study as a whole: Ophthalmopathy, as predicted by the model, came a median about seven months after the prediction. Blood also showed most of the thyroid clonotypes that were expanded above 0.001.

Losses at the gene ends were 5 bases for V and 0 bases for J; bases not matched to a gene: 4. Germline-derived CDR1 and CDR2 are SGHTA and FQGNSA. This CDR3 is 15 amino acids long. Regarding this clonotype: Its matching antigen is unknown.

This sequence was found in a young man with Graves' ophthalmopathy. The sequenced sample was blood. The V gene is TRBV7-2, the J gene TRBJ1-3, with 7 bases lining up with TRBD1. In nucleotides, the CDR3 is TGTGCCAGCAGCGTAGACAGGGCCTCTGGAAACACCATATATTTT. This gives the protein CASSVDRASGNTIYF.